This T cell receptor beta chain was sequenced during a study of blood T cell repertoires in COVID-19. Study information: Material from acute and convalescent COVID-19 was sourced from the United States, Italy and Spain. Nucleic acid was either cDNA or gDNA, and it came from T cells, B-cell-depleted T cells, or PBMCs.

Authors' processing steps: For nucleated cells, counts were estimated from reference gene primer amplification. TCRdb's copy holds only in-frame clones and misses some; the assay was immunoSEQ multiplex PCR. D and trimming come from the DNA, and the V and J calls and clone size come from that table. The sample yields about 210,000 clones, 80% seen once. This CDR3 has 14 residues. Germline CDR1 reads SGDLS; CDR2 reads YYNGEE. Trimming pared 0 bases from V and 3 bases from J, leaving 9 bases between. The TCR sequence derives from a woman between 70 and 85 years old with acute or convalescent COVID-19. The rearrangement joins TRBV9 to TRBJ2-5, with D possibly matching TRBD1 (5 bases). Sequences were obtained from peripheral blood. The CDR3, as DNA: TGTGCCAGCAGCGTAGAGGGGAACAAAGAGACCCAGTACTTC. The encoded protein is CASSVEGNKETQYF. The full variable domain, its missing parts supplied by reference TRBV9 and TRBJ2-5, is DSGVTQTPKHLITATGQRVTLRCSPRSGDLSVYWYQQSLDQGLQFLIQYYNGEERAKGNILERFSAQQFPDLHSELNLSSLELGDSALYFCASSVEGNKETQYFGPGTRLLVL.